The 13 T cell receptor beta chains below all came from one sample that was sequenced in a study of regulatory T cells in long-lasting Graves disease. Indicated time point: newly diagnosed GD, antithyroid drugs for less than 3 months. PBMCs provided the RNA from which the TCR library was made. Both iRepertoire HTBI primers and Arm-PCR of CDR3 regions were used to build the TCR beta libraries. TCRdb re-called the multiplex PCR reads with MiXCR, one entry per CDR3 protein. The repertoire holds more than 400,000 distinct CDR3 sequences, with roughly 16% as singletons. These data are also associated with another study on T cells in Graves' hyperthyroidism and ophthalmopathy.

The sequenced sample was peripheral blood mononuclear cells (PBMCs), obtained at new diagnosis, from a patient treated with antithyroid drugs. The receptors originated from a man in his forties with Graves disease.

This clonotype was counted many times. The chain couples TRBV6-5 to TRBJ2-3, with TRBD2 matching 8 bases. The CDR3 contains 15 residues. Germline V gene data show CDR1 as MNHEY and CDR2 as SVGAGI. J gave up 3 bases and V 2 bases, and 4 bases lay outside the gene matches. The CDR3 nucleotides read TGTGCCAGCAGTTACGGCGGGAGGAGTACAGATACGCAGTATTTT. Its protein is CASSYGGRSTDTQYF.

In this sample, this clonotype turned up a few times. The chain is built from TRBV29-1 and TRBJ2-7, with TRBD2 as a possible D gene (6 bases). The V and J ends lost 5 bases and 4 bases respectively, with 15 bases between them. The CDR3 covers 13 residues. Germline CDR1 reads SQVTM; CDR2 reads ANQGSEA. CDR3 nucleotide sequence: TGCAGCGTTTTATCCGGGAGCGAATACGAGCAGTACTTC. Amino acid sequence: CSVLSGSEYEQYF.

This clonotype was counted many times. The chain employs TRBV12-3 or TRBV12-4 and TRBJ1-2; D is unclear. The CDR3 is made up of 13 amino acids. Trimming stripped 1 base from V and 7 bases from J, with 10 bases between. DNA of the CDR3: TGTGCCAGCAGTTTAGTTGGGGAGTCTGGCTACACCTTC. This gives the protein CASSLVGESGYTF.

This clonotype was counted only a few times. The chain joins TRBV25-1 to TRBJ1-1; D is ambiguous. Germline CDR1 MGHDK, CDR2 SYGVNS. CDR3 length: 11 amino acids. V was cut by 8 bases and J by 3 bases, with 7 bases left in between. The CDR3 here is CASARYTEAFF. In DNA, the CDR3 is TGTGCCAGCGCTAGGTACACTGAAGCTTTCTTT.

This clonotype was recorded many times. One end of the junction does not line up with germline, which may come from a read error. The CDR3 sequence is CTSSSPSGSGETQYF. The CDR3 DNA is TGTACCAGCAGTTCCCCTAGCGGGAGCGGAGAGACCCAGTACTTC. The chain has TRBV28 and TRBJ2-5; 10 positions match TRBD2. Germline V gene sequence: CDR1 MDHEN, CDR2 SYDVKM. The CDR3 loop spans 15 amino acids. Drawing the rest from reference TRBV28 and TRBJ2-5, the complete variable domain is DVKVTQSSRYLVKRTGEKVFLECVQDMDHENMFWYRQDPGLGLRLIYFSYDVKMKEKGDIPEGYSVSREKKERFSLILESASTNQTSMYLCTSSSPSGSGETQYFGPGTRLLVL.

There are many counts of this clonotype. The chain uses TRBV13 and TRBJ2-1, with D perhaps matching TRBD1 (5 bases). CDR3 length: 12 amino acids. Germline CDR1 PRHDT, CDR2 FYEKMQ (reference sequence). The germline V and J ends were trimmed by 3 bases and 10 bases, with 10 bases remaining between them. The CDR3 sequence is CASSFYNREQFF. The CDR3 bases are TGTGCCAGCAGCTTCTACAACAGGGAGCAGTTCTTC.

This chain links TRBV5-1 with TRBJ1-1, with no clear D. The CDR3 extends over 14 amino acids. Between the trimmed V and J ends, which lost 1 base and 0 bases, there was a span of 7 bases. The germline gives CDR1 SGHRS, CDR2 YFSETQ. The CDR3 sequence: CASSLSAMNTEAFF. DNA for the CDR3: TGCGCCAGCAGCTTGTCAGCAATGAACACTGAAGCTTTCTTT.

This clonotype was observed at least ten times. The chain employs TRBV2 and TRBJ2-1; tentative D call: TRBD2 (6 bases). Germline V lookup: CDR1 SNHLY, CDR2 FYNNEI. The length of the CDR3 is 14 residues. V lost 5 bases and J 6 bases, leaving 14 bases between the germline ends. CDR3 loop: CASSPQTRPNEQFF. CDR3 DNA: TGTGCCAGCAGTCCTCAGACTAGACCCAATGAGCAGTTCTTC.

The table lists this clonotype with a few counts. CDR3 residues: CAVSGYNEQFF. The CDR3 DNA reads as TGTGCCGTGTCGGGGTACAATGAGCAGTTCTTC. This chain joins TRBV19 and TRBJ2-1, with D possibly being TRBD2 (5 bases). From germline, CDR1 is LNHDA and CDR2 SQIVND (reference sequence). This CDR3 is 11 amino acids long. V dropped 11 bases and J dropped 4 bases, with 9 bases sitting between them.

This clonotype was seen a handful of times. The J gene is TRBJ1-1, the V gene TRBV5-1, with D uncertain. Looked up from germline, CDR1 is SGHRS and CDR2 is YFSETQ. V was clipped by 5 bases and J by 4 bases, with 6 bases between them. CDR3 length: 11 amino acids. CDR3 protein: CASRWSTEAFF. The CDR3 DNA follows: TGCGCCAGCAGATGGAGCACTGAAGCTTTCTTT.

This clonotype was seen more than once but under ten times. The chain has TRBV7-3 and TRBJ2-6; TRBD1 matches at 7 bases. In germline, CDR1 is SGHTA, CDR2 FQGTGA. V lost 5 bases and J lost 4; bases outside the gene matches: 8. The CDR3 has 16 amino acids. This CDR3 is CASSPRQGNGANVLTF. CDR3 DNA sequence: TGTGCCAGCAGCCCTCGACAGGGCAACGGGGCCAACGTCCTGACTTTC.

There are many counts of this clonotype. The gene calls are TRBV5-1 and TRBJ2-2; 10 bases are a match to TRBD2. Trimming cost V 4 bases and J 0 bases; bases outside gene matches: 9. The CDR3 is made up of 18 amino acids. Germline lookup yields CDR1 SGHRS and CDR2 YFSETQ. DNA for the CDR3: TGCGCCAGCAGCCAACGGACTAGCGGATACGCGAACACCGGGGAGCTGTTTTTT. It encodes CASSQRTSGYANTGELFF. Complete variable domain (other parts from reference TRBV5-1 and TRBJ2-2): KAGVTQTPRYLIKTRGQQVTLSCSPISGHRSVSWYQQTPGQGLQFLFEYFSETQRNKGNFPGRFSGRQFSNSRSEMNVSTLELGDSALYLCASSQRTSGYANTGELFFGEGSRLTVL.

This clonotype came up a few times. The V gene is TRBV6-1, the J gene TRBJ2-1, with 9 bases that match TRBD2. The CDR3 runs to 16 residues. V dropped 7 bases and J dropped 2; count of bases not matched to a gene: 9. The germline gives CDR1 MNHNS, CDR2 SASEGT. For the CDR3, the DNA is TGTGCCAGCACTCTTAGCGGGAGTGGGACCTACAATGAGCAGTTCTTC. Translated: CASTLSGSGTYNEQFF.